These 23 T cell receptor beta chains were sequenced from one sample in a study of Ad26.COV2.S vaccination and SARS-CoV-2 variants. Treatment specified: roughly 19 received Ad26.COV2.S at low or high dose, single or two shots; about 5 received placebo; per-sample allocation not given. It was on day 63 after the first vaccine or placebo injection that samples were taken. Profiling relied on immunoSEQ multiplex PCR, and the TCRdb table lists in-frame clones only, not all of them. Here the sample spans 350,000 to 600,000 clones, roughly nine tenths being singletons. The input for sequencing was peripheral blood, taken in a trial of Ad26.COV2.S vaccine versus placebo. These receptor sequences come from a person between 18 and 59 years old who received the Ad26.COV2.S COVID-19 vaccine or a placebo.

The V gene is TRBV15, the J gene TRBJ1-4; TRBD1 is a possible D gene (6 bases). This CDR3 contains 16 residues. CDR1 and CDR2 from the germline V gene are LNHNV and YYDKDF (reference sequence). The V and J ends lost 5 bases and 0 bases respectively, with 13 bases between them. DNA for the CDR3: TGTGCCACCAGCTTGGGGGCCGGGGCAACTAATGAAAAACTGTTTTTT. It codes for CATSLGAGATNEKLFF.

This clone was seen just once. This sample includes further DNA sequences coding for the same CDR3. DNA for the CDR3: TGTGCCAGCAGACCTGGCGCATCTGGAAACACCATATATTTT. Amino acid sequence: CASRPGASGNTIYF. The chain is built from TRBV6-5 and TRBJ1-3; D uncertain. Germline V gives CDR1 MNHEY, CDR2 SVGAGI. The ends were cut back, 6 bases at V and 1 base at J, with 10 bases in the middle. The CDR3 consists of 14 residues.

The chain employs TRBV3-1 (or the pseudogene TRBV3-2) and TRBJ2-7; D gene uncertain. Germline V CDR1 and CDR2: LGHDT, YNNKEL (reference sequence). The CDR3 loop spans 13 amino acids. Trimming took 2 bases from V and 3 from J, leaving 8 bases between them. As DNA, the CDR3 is TGTGCCAGCAGCCAAAGGTTCGGCTACGAGCAGTACTTC. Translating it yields CASSQRFGYEQYF.

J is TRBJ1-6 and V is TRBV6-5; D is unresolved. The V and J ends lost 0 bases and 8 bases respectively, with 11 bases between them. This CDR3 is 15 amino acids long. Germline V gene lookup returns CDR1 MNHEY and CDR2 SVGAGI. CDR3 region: CASSYSGSNYSPLHF. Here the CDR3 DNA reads TGTGCCAGCAGTTACTCCGGATCCAACTATTCACCCCTCCACTTT.

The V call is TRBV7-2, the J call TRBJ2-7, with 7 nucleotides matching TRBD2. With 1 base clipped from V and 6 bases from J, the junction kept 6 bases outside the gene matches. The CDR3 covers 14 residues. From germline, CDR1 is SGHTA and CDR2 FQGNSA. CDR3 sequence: CASSLGVGLLEQYF. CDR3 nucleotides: TGTGCCAGCAGCTTAGGTGTGGGACTACTCGAGCAGTACTTC.

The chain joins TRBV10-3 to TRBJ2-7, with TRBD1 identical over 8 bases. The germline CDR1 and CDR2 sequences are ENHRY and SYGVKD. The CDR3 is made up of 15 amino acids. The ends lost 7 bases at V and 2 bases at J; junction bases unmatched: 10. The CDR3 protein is CAITRLRDRTYEQYF. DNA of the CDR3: TGTGCCATCACCAGACTGAGGGACAGGACCTACGAGCAGTACTTC.

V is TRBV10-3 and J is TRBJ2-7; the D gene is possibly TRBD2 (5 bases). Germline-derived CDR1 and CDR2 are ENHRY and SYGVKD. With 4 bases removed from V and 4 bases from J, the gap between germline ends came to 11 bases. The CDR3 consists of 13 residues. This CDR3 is CAISGDEGYEQYF. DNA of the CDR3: TGTGCCATCAGTGGGGATGAGGGATACGAGCAGTACTTC.

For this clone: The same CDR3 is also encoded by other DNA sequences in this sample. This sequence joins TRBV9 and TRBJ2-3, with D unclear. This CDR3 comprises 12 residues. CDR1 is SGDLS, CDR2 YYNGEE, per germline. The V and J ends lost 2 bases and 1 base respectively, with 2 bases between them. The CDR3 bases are TGTGCCAGCAGCGTCGGCACAGATACGCAGTATTTT. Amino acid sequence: CASSVGTDTQYF.

The CDR3 loop is CASSLHRGRDGYTF. The CDR3 DNA is TGTGCCAGCAGTTTACATAGGGGACGAGATGGCTACACCTTC. This rearrangement joins TRBV28 to TRBJ1-2; possibly TRBD1 for D (5 bases). CDR1 is MDHEN, CDR2 SYDVKM, per germline. The CDR3 runs to 14 residues. V was shortened by 2 bases and J by 6 bases, with 13 bases between the two germline ends.

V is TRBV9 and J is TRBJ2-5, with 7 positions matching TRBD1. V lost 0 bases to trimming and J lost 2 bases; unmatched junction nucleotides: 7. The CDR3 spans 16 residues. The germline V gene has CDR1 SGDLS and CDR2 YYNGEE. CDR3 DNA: TGTGCCAGCAGCGTAGAAGGGACAGCTCCTCAAGAGACCCAGTACTTC. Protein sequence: CASSVEGTAPQETQYF.

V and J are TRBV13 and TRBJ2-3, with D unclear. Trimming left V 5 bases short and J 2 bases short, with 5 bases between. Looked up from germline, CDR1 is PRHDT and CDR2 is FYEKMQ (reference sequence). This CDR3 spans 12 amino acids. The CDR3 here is CASSLNTDTQYF. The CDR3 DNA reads TGTGCCAGCAGCCTAAACACAGATACGCAGTATTTT.

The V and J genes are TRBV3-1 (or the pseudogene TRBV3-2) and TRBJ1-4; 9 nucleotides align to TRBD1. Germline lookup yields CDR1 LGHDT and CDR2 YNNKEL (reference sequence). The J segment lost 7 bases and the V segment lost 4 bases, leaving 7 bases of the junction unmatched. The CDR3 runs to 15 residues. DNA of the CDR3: TGTGCCAGCAGCCTTAGGACAGGGGCGACTGAAAAACTGTTTTTT. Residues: CASSLRTGATEKLFF.

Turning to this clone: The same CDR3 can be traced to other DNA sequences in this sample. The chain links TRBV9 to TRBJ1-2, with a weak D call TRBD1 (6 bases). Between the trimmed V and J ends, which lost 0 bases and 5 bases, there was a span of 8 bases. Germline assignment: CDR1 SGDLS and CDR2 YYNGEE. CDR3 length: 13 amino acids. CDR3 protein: CASSVGTAYGYTF. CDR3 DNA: TGTGCCAGCAGCGTAGGGACAGCATATGGCTACACCTTC.

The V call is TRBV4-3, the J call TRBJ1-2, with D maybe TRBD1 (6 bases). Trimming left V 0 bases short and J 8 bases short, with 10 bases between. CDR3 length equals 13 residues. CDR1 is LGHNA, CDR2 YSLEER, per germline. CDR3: CASSQEGASGYTF. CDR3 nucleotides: TGCGCCAGCAGCCAAGAGGGGGCATCGGGCTACACCTTC.

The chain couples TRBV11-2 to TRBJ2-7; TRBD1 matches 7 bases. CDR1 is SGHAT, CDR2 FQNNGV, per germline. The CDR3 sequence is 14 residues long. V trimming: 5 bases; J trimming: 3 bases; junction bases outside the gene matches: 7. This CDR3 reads CASSTPRDSYEQYF. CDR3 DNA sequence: TGTGCCAGCAGCACCCCCCGGGACAGCTACGAGCAGTACTTC.

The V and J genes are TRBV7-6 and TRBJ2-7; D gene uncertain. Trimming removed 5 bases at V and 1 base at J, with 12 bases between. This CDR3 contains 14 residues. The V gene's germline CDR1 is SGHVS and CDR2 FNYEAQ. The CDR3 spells CASSPGSLSYEQYF. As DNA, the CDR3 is TGTGCCAGCAGCCCAGGATCCCTTTCCTACGAGCAGTACTTC.

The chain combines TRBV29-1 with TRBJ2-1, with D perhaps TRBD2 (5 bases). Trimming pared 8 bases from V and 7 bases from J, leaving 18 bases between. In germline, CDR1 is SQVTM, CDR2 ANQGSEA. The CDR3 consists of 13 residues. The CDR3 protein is CSLTSEGRNEQFF. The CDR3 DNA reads TGCAGCTTAACTAGTGAGGGTAGGAATGAGCAGTTCTTC.

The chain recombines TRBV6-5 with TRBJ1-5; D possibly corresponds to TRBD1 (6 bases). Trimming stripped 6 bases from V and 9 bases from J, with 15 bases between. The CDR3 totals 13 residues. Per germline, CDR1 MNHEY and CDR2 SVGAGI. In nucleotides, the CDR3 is TGTGCCAGCAGCTTAGGACAGCTCGGGCCCCAGCATTTT. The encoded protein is CASSLGQLGPQHF.

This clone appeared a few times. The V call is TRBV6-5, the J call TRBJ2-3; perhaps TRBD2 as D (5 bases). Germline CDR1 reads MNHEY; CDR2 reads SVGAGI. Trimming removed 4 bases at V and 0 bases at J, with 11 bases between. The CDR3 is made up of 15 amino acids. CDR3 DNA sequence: TGTGCCAGCAGTTTTTACGGGAAAAGCACAGATACGCAGTATTTT. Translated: CASSFYGKSTDTQYF.

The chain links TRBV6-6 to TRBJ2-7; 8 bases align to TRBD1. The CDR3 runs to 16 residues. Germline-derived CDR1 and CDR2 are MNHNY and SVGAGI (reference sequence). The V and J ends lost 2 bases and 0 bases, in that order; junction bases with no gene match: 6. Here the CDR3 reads CASSYAGQDSSYEQYF. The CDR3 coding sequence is TGTGCCAGCAGTTACGCGGGACAGGATAGCTCCTACGAGCAGTACTTC.

The CDR3 spells CASSSTPGFGQFF. CDR3 coding DNA: TGTGCCAGCAGCTCTACTCCTGGGTTTGGGCAGTTCTTC. The rearrangement joins TRBV7-8 to TRBJ2-1, with no clear D. Germline V gene lookup returns CDR1 SGHVS and CDR2 FQNEAQ. V was trimmed by 4 bases and J by 12 bases, leaving 16 bases between them. CDR3 length: 13 residues.

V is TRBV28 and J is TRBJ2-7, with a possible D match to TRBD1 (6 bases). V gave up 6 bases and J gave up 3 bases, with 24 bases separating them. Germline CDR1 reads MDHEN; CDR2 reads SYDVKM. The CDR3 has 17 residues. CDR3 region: CASSPPLTGSFNYEQYF. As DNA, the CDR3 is TGTGCCAGCAGCCCCCCTCTCACAGGGTCATTTAACTACGAGCAGTACTTC.

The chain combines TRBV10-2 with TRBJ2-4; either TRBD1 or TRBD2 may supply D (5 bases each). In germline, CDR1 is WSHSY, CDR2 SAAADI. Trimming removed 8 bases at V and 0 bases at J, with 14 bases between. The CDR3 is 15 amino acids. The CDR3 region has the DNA TGCGCCAGCGTTCGGGGCGAGGGAGCCAAAAACATTCAGTACTTC. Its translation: CASVRGEGAKNIQYF.